This TCR beta chain was sequenced during a study of memory CD4+ T cells and cytomegalovirus serostatus. General study results and limits: Suggested: most of the CMV-linked TCR signature lies in CD4+ memory cells. Each of 60 to 80 CMV-associated TCRbeta sequences occurred in one to five individuals.

Sequencing used immunoSEQ multiplex PCR; TCRdb keeps in-frame clones, though not all of them. Here the sample spans about 82,000 clones, approximately 84% being singletons. A remark on this clone: Its antigen remains unidentified.

The sort gate was single viable CD3+CD4+CD8-CD45RO+ cells for memory CD4+ T cells. After thawing, CD4+ T cells were positively selected. V lost 4 bases and J 8 bases, leaving 24 bases between the germline ends. Germline V gives CDR1 SGHRS, CDR2 YFSETQ. The CDR3 contains 16 residues. The clonotype originates from an adult in good health and CMV-seronegative. The chain has TRBV5-1 and TRBJ1-2, with D possibly TRBD1 on 6 matching bases. Source material: memory CD4+ T cells from blood. The CDR3 here is CASSPDHETGRYGYTF. For the CDR3, the DNA is TGCGCCAGCAGCCCGGACCACGAGACAGGAAGGTACGGCTACACCTTC. The variable domain in full, completed from reference TRBV5-1 and TRBJ1-2, reads KAGVTQTPRYLIKTRGQQVTLSCSPISGHRSVSWYQQTPGQGLQFLFEYFSETQRNKGNFPGRFSGRQFSNSRSEMNVSTLELGDSALYLCASSPDHETGRYGYTFGSGTRLTVV.